This T cell receptor (beta chain) was captured in a study of response to subunit inactivated influenza vaccine (dated by TCRdb to between 2017 and 2018). For context, the study as a whole: To follow how T cells responded to a trivalent subunit inactivated influenza vaccine, the researchers relied on deep quantitative profiling of the T cell receptor repertoire.

Library method: RT-PCR. These reads were obtained on an Illumina HiSeq 2500. TCRdb itself trimmed the public reads at Q25 with fastp, ran MiXCR and retained productive beta chains. Merged by CDR3 protein, the rows form single entries marked with the most common genes and DNA. For this sample there are about 540,000 distinct CDR3 sequences; around 21% appear just once. The top ten constitute 2.5% to 3% of the sample. Comment on this clonotype: No antigen is known for it. It has no much larger one-base neighbor in the sample; base qualities were not kept.

CDR1 and CDR2, per the germline V gene, are SQVTM and ANQGSEA. Including cysteine and phenylalanine, the CDR3 has 14 amino acids. The entry retains the CDR3 DNA only, 42 bases that are in frame from base 1. Trimming takes 4 bases off V and 5 bases off J; junction bases not matched to a gene: 8. Broader findings and caveats from the paper: The authors proposed that each seasonal influenza vaccination may bring in only a limited number of new T cells.

The sample was also linked to a second study, of T cells expressing NK-cell markers. That second publication adds: TCR beta cDNA libraries were made by 5'RACE template switching that added a universal primer site and unique molecular identifiers. Three sorted T-cell subsets (CD3+CD56+NKG2C+, CD3+CD56+NKG2C- and CD3+CD56-NKG2C+) from fewer than 10 donors had their TCR beta-chain repertoires profiled. Of the eight sequenced donors, seven were found to be HCMV-seropositive and one was found to be HCMV-seronegative. To restrict sorting to alphabetaTCR-expressing T cells, an anti-gammadeltaTCR antibody was added in several experiments. In five to seven donors, the dominant CD3+CD56+NKG2C+ clonotypes were found to rank among the top 10 CD8+ clonotypes and to make up about 1.0-7.5% of CD8+ T cells. Those dominant clonotypes were again the most abundant among CD3+CD56-NKG2C+ cells in a few donors, at roughly 25-65%. It remained unclear whether the expanded NKG2C-expressing T cell clones were specific for HCMV antigens. The eight sequenced donors were randomly selected healthy volunteers, three men and five women. HCMV-specific IgG was detected in serum with a commercial ELISA kit to determine HCMV serostatus. Peripheral blood mononuclear cells were isolated from blood by Ficoll density gradient centrifugation. CD4+ and CD8+ T cells were isolated from PBMC by magnetic immunoseparation with Miltenyi isolation kits. cDNA synthesis was primed from the TCR beta constant segment and was followed by two successive PCR amplification steps. Libraries were sequenced as 2 x 150 bp reads on Illumina HiSeq 2000/2500, MiSeq or NextSeq. MIGEC was used to demultiplex reads and group reads by UMI, and MiTCR was used to assemble and quantify clonotypes. To exclude erroneous sequences, any TCR cDNA sequence not supported by at least two reads was discarded. The tcR package was used for downstream repertoire analysis, with clonotypes matched between fractions based on CDR3 nucleotide sequence plus V segment. Antigen specificity was annotated against VDJdb with VDJmatch, allowing one amino acid substitution in CDR3.

The source of this sequence is a man over 45 who received an inactivated influenza vaccine. Donor details come from another sample of the same person, matched by shared clones. The sequence joins TRBV29-1 to TRBJ2-5; TRBD1 fits 9 bases in the junction. Source: CD4+ T cells sorted from PBMCs, taken about 12 days after vaccination. The sequenced DNA is TGCAGCGTTGGGGGGCTCGGGACAGGGGAGACCCAGTACTTC. Its product reads: CSVGGLGTGETQYF. When the CDR3 is completed using the reference TRBV29-1 and TRBJ2-5 genes on either side, the full variable domain is SAVISQKPSRDICQRGTSLTIQCQVDSQVTMMFWYRQQPGQSLTLIATANQGSEATYESGFVIDKFPISRPNLTFSTLTVSNMSPEDSSIYLCSVGGLGTGETQYFGPGTRLLVL.